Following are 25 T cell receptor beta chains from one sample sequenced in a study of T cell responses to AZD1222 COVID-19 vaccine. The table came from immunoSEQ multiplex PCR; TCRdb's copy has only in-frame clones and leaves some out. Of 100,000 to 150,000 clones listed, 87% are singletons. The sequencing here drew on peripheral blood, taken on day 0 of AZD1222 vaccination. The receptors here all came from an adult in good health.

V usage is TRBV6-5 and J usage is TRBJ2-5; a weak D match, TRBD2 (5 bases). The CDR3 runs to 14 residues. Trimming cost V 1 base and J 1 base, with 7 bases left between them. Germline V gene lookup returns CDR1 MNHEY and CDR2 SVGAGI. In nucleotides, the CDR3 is TGTGCCAGCAGTTACTTGGACTTCCAAGAGACCCAGTACTTC. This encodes CASSYLDFQETQYF.

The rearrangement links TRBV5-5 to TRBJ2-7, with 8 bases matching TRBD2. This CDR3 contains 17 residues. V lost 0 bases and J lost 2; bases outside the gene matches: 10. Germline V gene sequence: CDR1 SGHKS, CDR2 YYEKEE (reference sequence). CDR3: CASSLVPNSGTTYEQYF. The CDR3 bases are TGTGCCAGCAGCTTGGTCCCGAATAGCGGGACAACCTACGAGCAGTACTTC.

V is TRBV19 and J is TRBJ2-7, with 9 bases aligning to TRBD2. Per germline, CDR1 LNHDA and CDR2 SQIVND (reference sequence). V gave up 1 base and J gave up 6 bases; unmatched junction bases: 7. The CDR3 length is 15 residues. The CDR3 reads CASSIAAGGPAEQYF. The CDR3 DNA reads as TGTGCCAGTAGTATAGCGGCGGGAGGGCCTGCCGAGCAGTACTTC.

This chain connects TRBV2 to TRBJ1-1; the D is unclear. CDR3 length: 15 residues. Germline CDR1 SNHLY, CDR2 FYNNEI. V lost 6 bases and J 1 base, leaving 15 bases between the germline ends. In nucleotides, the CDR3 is TGTGCCAGCAGGCAGGAGGGCCACCAGAACACTGAAGCTTTCTTT. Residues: CASRQEGHQNTEAFF.

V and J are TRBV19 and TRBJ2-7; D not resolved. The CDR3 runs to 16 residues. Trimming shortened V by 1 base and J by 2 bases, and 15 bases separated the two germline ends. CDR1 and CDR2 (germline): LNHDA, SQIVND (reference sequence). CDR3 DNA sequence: TGTGCCAGTAGTATAGTTGGTTGGGGAAACGCCTACGAGCAGTACTTC. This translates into CASSIVGWGNAYEQYF.

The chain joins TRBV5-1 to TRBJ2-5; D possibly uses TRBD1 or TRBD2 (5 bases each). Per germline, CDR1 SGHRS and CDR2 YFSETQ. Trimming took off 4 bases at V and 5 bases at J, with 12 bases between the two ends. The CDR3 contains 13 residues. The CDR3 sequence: CASSPGPGETQYF. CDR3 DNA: TGCGCCAGCAGCCCGGGACCAGGGGAGACCCAGTACTTC.

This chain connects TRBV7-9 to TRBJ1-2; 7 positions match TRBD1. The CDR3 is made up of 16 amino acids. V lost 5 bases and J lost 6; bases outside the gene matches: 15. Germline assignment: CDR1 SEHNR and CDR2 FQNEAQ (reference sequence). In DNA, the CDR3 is TGTGCCAGCAGCCCGTCACTTAGGGGGCAAGATCATGGCTACACCTTC. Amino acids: CASSPSLRGQDHGYTF.

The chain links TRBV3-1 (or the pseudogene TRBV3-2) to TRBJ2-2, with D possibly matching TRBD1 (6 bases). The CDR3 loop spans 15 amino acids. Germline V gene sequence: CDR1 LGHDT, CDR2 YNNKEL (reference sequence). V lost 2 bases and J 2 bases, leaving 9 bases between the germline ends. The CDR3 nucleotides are TGTGCCAGCAGCCAATACAGGGACAACACCGGGGAGCTGTTTTTT. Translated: CASSQYRDNTGELFF.

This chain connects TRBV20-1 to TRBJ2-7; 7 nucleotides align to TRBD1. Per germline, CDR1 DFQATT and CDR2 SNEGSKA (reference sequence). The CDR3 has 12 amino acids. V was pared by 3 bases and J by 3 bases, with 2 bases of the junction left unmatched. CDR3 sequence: CSASRQGYEQYF. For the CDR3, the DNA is TGCAGTGCTAGTAGACAGGGCTACGAGCAGTACTTC.

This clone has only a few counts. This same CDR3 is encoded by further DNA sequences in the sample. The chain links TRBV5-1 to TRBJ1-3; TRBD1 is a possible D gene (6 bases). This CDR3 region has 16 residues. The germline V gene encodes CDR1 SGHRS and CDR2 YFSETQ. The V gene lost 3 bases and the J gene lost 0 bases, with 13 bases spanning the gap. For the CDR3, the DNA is TGCGCCAGCAGCTCGTCTGGACAGAACTCTGGAAACACCATATATTTT. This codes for CASSSSGQNSGNTIYF.

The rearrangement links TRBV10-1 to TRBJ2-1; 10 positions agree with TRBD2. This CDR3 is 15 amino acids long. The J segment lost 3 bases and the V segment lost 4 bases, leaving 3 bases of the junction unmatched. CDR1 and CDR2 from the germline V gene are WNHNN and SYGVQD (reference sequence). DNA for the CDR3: TGCGCCAGCAGTGCACGACTAGCGGGCTACAATGAGCAGTTCTTC. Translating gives CASSARLAGYNEQFF.

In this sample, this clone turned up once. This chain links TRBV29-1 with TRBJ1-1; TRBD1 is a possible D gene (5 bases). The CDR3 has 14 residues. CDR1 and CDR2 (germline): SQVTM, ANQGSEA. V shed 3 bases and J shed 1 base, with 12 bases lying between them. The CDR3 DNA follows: TGCAGCGTTGATCGGGGGTCGGAGAACACTGAAGCTTTCTTT. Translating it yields CSVDRGSENTEAFF.

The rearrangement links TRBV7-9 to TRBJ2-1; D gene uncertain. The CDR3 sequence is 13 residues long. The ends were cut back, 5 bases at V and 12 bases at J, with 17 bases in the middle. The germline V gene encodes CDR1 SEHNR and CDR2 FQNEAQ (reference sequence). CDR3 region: CASSPKSTEGQFF. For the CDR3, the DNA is TGTGCCAGCAGCCCAAAAAGTACGGAAGGGCAGTTCTTC.

DNA for the CDR3: TGTGCCAGCAGTGAAGCGCGAGGGGGCACAGATACGCAGTATTTT. It codes for CASSEARGGTDTQYF. The chain recombines TRBV2 with TRBJ2-3, with D perhaps given as TRBD1 or TRBD2 (5 bases each). Germline V gene sequence: CDR1 SNHLY, CDR2 FYNNEI. V shed 0 bases and J shed 1 base, with 8 bases lying between them. CDR3 length equals 15 residues.

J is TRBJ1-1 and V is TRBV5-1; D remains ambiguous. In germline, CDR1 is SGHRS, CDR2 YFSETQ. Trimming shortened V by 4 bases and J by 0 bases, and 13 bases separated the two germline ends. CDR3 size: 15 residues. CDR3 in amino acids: CASSPDPTLNTEAFF. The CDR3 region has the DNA TGCGCCAGCAGCCCGGACCCCACCTTGAACACTGAAGCTTTCTTT.

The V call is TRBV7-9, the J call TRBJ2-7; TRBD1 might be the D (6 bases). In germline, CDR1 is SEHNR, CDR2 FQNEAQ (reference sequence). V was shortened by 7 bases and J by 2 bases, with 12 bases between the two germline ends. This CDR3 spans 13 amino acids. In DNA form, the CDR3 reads TGTGCCAGCAACCCGGACAGCCCCTACGAGCAGTACTTC. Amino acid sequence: CASNPDSPYEQYF. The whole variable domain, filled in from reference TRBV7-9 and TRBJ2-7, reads DTGVSQNPRHKITKRGQNVTFRCDPISEHNRLYWYRQTLGQGPEFLTYFQNEAQLEKSRLLSDRFSAERPKGSFSTLEIQRTEQGDSAMYLCASNPDSPYEQYFGPGTRLTVT.

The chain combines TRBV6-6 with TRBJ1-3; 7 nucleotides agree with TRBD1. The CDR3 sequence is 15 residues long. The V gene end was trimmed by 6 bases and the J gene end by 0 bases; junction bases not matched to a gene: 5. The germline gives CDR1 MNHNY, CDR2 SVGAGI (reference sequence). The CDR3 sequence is CASSRGVLSGNTIYF. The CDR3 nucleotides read TGTGCCAGCAGCAGGGGGGTACTCTCTGGAAACACCATATATTTT.

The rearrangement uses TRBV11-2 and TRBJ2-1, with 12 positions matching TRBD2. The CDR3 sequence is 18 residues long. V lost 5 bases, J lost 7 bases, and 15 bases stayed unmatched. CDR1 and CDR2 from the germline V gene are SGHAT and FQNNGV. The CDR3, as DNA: TGTGCCAGCAGCCCACCAGAGGGGCTAGCGGGGGGGCAGAATGAGCAGTTCTTC. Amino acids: CASSPPEGLAGGQNEQFF.

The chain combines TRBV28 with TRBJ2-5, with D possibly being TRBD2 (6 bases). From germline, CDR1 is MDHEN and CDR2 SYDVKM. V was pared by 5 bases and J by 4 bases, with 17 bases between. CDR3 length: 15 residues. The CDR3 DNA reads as TGTGCCAGCAGTCGCCCTCGGGGACTGATAGAGACCCAGTACTTC. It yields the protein CASSRPRGLIETQYF. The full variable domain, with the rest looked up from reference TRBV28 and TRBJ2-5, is DVKVTQSSRYLVKRTGEKVFLECVQDMDHENMFWYRQDPGLGLRLIYFSYDVKMKEKGDIPEGYSVSREKKERFSLILESASTNQTSMYLCASSRPRGLIETQYFGPGTRLLVL.

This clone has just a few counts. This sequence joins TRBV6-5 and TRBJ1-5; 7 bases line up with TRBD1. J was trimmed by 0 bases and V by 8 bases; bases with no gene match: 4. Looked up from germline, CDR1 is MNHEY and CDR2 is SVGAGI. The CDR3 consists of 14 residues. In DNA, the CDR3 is TGTGCCAGCGGGACAGTCTATAGCAATCAGCCCCAGCATTTT. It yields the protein CASGTVYSNQPQHF.

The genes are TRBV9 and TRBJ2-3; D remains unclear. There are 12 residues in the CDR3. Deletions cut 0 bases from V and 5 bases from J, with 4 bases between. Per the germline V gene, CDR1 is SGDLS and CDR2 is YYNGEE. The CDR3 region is CASSVDRDTQYF. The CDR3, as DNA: TGTGCCAGCAGCGTAGATAGAGATACGCAGTATTTT. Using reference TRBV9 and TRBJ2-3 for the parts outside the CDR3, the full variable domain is DSGVTQTPKHLITATGQRVTLRCSPRSGDLSVYWYQQSLDQGLQFLIQYYNGEERAKGNILERFSAQQFPDLHSELNLSSLELGDSALYFCASSVDRDTQYFGPGTRLTVL.

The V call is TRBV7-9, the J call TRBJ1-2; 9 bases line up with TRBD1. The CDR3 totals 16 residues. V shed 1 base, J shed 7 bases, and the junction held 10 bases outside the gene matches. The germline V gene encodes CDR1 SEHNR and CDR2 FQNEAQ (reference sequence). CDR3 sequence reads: CASSLGEHRGLGGYTF. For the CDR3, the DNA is TGTGCCAGCAGCTTAGGGGAGCACAGGGGGCTAGGTGGCTACACCTTC.

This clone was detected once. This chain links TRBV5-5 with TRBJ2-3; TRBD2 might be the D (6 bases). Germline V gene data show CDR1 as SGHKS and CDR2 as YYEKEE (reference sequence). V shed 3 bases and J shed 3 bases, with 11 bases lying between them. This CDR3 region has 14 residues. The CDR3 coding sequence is TGTGCCAGCAGCTCCCCAGGGAGGACAGATACGCAGTATTTT. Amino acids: CASSSPGRTDTQYF.

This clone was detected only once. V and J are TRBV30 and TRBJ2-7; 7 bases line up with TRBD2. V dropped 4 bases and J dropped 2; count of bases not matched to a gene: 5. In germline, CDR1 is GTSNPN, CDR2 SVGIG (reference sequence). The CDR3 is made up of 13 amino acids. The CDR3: CAWTAGFPYEQYF. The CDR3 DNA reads TGTGCCTGGACAGCGGGATTCCCCTACGAGCAGTACTTC.

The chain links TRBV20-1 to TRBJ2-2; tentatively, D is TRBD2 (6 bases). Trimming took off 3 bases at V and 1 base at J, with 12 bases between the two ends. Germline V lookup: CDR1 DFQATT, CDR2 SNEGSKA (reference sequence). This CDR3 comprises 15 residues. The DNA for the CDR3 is TGCAGTGCTAGTTCGGAGGGGAGGAACACCGGGGAGCTGTTTTTT. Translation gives CSASSEGRNTGELFF.